This is a list of T cell receptor beta chains from one sample in a study of T cell responses to AZD1222 COVID-19 vaccine. Measured with immunoSEQ multiplex PCR; TCRdb has only the in-frame clones, and not every one. The table shows around 150,000 clones, with around nine tenths occurring only once. The sample consisted of peripheral blood, taken 28 days after the second AZD1222 dose. Source of these receptors: an adult who received the AZD1222 COVID-19 vaccine. CDR3s include the opening cysteine and the closing phenylalanine or tryptophan. The order of the fields is CDR3 protein, CDR3 DNA, clone size, D gene, V gene, J gene. A D gene is named only where the DNA matches it firmly. For some rows the clone size is stated as once, few or many, or as a class when expanded; others skip it.

CASSQEVPQGPSNTEAFF	TGCGCCAGCAGCCAGGAAGTCCCACAGGGACCCTCGAACACTGAAGCTTTCTTT	NA	NA	TRBV4-1	TRBJ1-1
CATSRDRGGGVSEKLFF	TGTGCCACCAGCAGAGATCGTGGGGGCGGTGTATCCGAAAAACTGTTTTTT	NA	NA	TRBV15	TRBJ1-4
CASSATGSSNQPQHF	TGTGCCAGCAGCGCCACAGGTAGCTCAAATCAGCCCCAGCATTTT	NA	NA	TRBV7-2	TRBJ1-5
CAWSALGNSGNTIYF	TGTGCCTGGAGTGCCTTGGGTAACTCTGGAAACACCATATATTTT	NA	NA	TRBV30	TRBJ1-3
CASSYLGGWDYNEQFF	TGTGCCAGCAGTTACCTAGGGGGGTGGGATTACAATGAGCAGTTCTTC	NA	NA	TRBV6-5	TRBJ2-1
CASSLGNGQGSTTEAFF	TGTGCCAGCAGCTTGGGTAATGGGCAGGGTTCGACCACTGAAGCTTTCTTT	NA	NA	TRBV5-4	TRBJ1-1
CASSLAAGHGSYEQYF	TGCGCCAGCAGCTTGGCCGCGGGACACGGAAGCTACGAGCAGTACTTC	NA	NA	TRBV5-1	TRBJ2-7
CASSDGSSYNEQFF	TGTGCCAGCAGCGACGGGAGCTCCTACAATGAGCAGTTCTTC	NA	NA	TRBV27	TRBJ2-1
CASMTGGADEKLFF	TGTGCCAGCATGACAGGGGGCGCCGATGAAAAACTGTTTTTT	NA	TRBD1	TRBV2	TRBJ1-4
CASSFGGRYNEQFF	TGCGCCAGCAGCTTCGGCGGGAGATACAATGAGCAGTTCTTC	NA	TRBD2	TRBV5-1	TRBJ2-1
CASSLVKVEGSEQFF	TGTGCCAGCAGCTTAGTAAAGGTCGAGGGCAGTGAGCAGTTCTTC	NA	NA	TRBV11-2	TRBJ2-1
CASSLGGRSDIQYF	TGTGCCAGCAGCTTAGGAGGCAGGTCAGACATTCAGTACTTC	once	NA	TRBV7-9	TRBJ2-4
CSVEMVLNTEAFF	TGCAGCGTTGAAATGGTCTTGAACACTGAAGCTTTCTTT	NA	NA	TRBV29-1	TRBJ1-1
CASKEQGALTEAFF	TGCGCCAGCAAGGAACAGGGGGCGCTGACTGAAGCTTTCTTT	NA	TRBD1	TRBV5-1	TRBJ1-1
CASSLTAGWNSPLHF	TGTGCCAGCAGTTTAACGGCAGGGTGGAATTCACCCCTCCACTTT	once	NA	TRBV27	TRBJ1-6
CASNRGGSGYTF	TGTGCCAGCAATCGGGGGGGAAGCGGCTACACCTTC	NA	NA	TRBV25-1	TRBJ1-2
CASSFEQWAGYTF	TGTGCCAGCAGTTTCGAACAGTGGGCTGGCTACACCTTC	NA	NA	TRBV12-3/TRBV12-4	TRBJ1-2
CASSLGEGIQYF	TGTGCCAGCAGCTTGGGGGAGGGCATTCAGTACTTC	once	TRBD2	TRBV5-4	TRBJ2-4
CASSFGQGANGELFF	TGCGCCAGCAGCTTCGGGCAGGGGGCGAACGGGGAGCTGTTTTTT	NA	TRBD1	TRBV5-1	TRBJ2-2
CASSQTRDNYGYTF	TGTGCCAGCAGCCAAACCAGGGATAACTATGGCTACACCTTC	once	NA	TRBV3-1/TRBV3-2	TRBJ1-2
CASSFWGESAGELFF	TGTGCCAGCAGCTTTTGGGGGGAGTCGGCCGGGGAGCTGTTTTTT	NA	NA	TRBV5-6	TRBJ2-2
CASSIKTGGIPGANVLTF	TGTGCCAGTAGTATTAAGACAGGGGGGATTCCTGGGGCCAACGTCCTGACTTTC	NA	TRBD1	TRBV19	TRBJ2-6
CASSYGGNTEAFF	TGTGCCAGCAGTTACGGTGGGAACACTGAAGCTTTCTTT	NA	NA	TRBV6-5	TRBJ1-1
CAWSVQSGGNGYTF	TGTGCCTGGAGTGTACAAAGCGGAGGGAATGGCTACACCTTC	NA	NA	TRBV30	TRBJ1-2
CASSLVGKNTEAFF	TGTGCCAGCAGCTTGGTGGGAAAGAACACTGAAGCTTTCTTT	NA	NA	TRBV5-6	TRBJ1-1
CATSRATGNNQPQHF	TGTGCCACCAGCAGAGCGACAGGAAACAATCAGCCCCAGCATTTT	NA	NA	TRBV15	TRBJ1-5
CASRPASDSYEQYF	TGTGCCAGCAGGCCCGCAAGCGACTCCTACGAGCAGTACTTC	few	NA	TRBV7-9	TRBJ2-7
CASSQGDLEDEQFF	TGTGCCAGCAGTCAGGGAGATCTTGAAGATGAGCAGTTCTTC	NA	NA	TRBV27	TRBJ2-1
CASSTGAKGEQYF	TGTGCCAGCAGCACCGGGGCGAAAGGCGAGCAGTACTTC	few	NA	TRBV11-2	TRBJ2-7
CASSVVSGLAGPTDTQYF	TGTGCCAGCAGCGTAGTCTCCGGACTAGCGGGCCCCACAGATACGCAGTATTTT	NA	TRBD2	TRBV9	TRBJ2-3
CATSRDTVTGTEAFF	TGTGCCACCAGCAGAGATACGGTAACGGGCACTGAAGCTTTCTTT	NA	NA	TRBV15	TRBJ1-1
CATSRHGGGQGWNNEQFF	TGTGCCACCAGCAGACATGGGGGGGGACAGGGGTGGAACAATGAGCAGTTCTTC	NA	TRBD1	TRBV15	TRBJ2-1
CASSVAPRGGDSPLHF	TGTGCCAGCAGCGTAGCCCCCCGAGGGGGTGATTCACCCCTCCACTTT	NA	NA	TRBV9	TRBJ1-6
CASSATRANTGELFF	TGTGCCAGCAGCGCGACCCGCGCGAACACCGGGGAGCTGTTTTTT	NA	NA	TRBV25-1	TRBJ2-2
CASSLGQTGGFYEQYF	TGCGCCAGCAGCTTGGGGCAGACAGGGGGCTTCTACGAGCAGTACTTC	NA	TRBD1	TRBV5-1	TRBJ2-7
CASSAGLAGERSTDTQYF	TGCGCCAGCAGCGCTGGACTAGCGGGAGAGAGGAGCACAGATACGCAGTATTTT	NA	TRBD2	TRBV5-1	TRBJ2-3
CASSQDVRTVYNEQFF	TGTGCCAGCAGCCAAGATGTCCGGACTGTCTACAATGAGCAGTTCTTC	NA	NA	TRBV3-1/TRBV3-2	TRBJ2-1
CASSPASEWTANTGELFF	TGTGCCAGCTCCCCCGCGTCGGAGTGGACCGCGAACACCGGGGAGCTGTTTTTT	NA	NA	TRBV18	TRBJ2-2
CASSSGGGQGAGETQYF	TGTGCCAGCAGCTCCGGCGGGGGACAGGGGGCTGGGGAGACCCAGTACTTC	NA	TRBD1	TRBV5-4	TRBJ2-5
CASSFRLAGGHNEQFF	TGCGCCAGCAGCTTTAGACTAGCGGGAGGACACAATGAGCAGTTCTTC	NA	TRBD2	TRBV5-1	TRBJ2-1
CASSVANEQFF	TGTGCCAGCAGTGTAGCCAATGAGCAGTTCTTC	NA	NA	TRBV5-4	TRBJ2-1
CASGSGVTDTQYF	TGTGCCTCTGGCTCAGGAGTCACAGATACGCAGTATTTT	NA	NA	TRBV27	TRBJ2-3
CASSLGLTWSNYGYTF	TGTGCCAGTAGCCTGGGCCTCACATGGTCTAACTATGGCTACACCTTC	NA	NA	TRBV19	TRBJ1-2
CATGPGGIYNEQFF	TGTGCCACCGGACCCGGGGGCATCTACAATGAGCAGTTCTTC	NA	NA	TRBV6-5	TRBJ2-1
CASSQEPWDEQFF	TGCGCCAGCAGCCAAGAACCCTGGGATGAGCAGTTCTTC	NA	NA	TRBV4-1	TRBJ2-1
CASSPLTGTNYGYTF	TGTGCCAGCTCACCACTGACGGGAACTAACTATGGCTACACCTTC	NA	NA	TRBV18	TRBJ1-2
CAWSPMGVYEQYF	TGTGCCTGGAGTCCCATGGGTGTCTACGAGCAGTACTTC	NA	NA	TRBV30	TRBJ2-7
CATKARGTGELFF	TGTGCCACCAAGGCCCGAGGCACCGGGGAGCTGTTTTTT	few	NA	TRBV15	TRBJ2-2
CASSQVPGQPQHF	TGTGCCAGCAGCCAAGTCCCGGGGCAGCCCCAGCATTTT	NA	NA	TRBV14	TRBJ1-5
CASRLAGVEQYF	TGCGCCAGCAGACTAGCGGGAGTCGAGCAGTACTTC	NA	TRBD2	TRBV5-1	TRBJ2-7
CASSLLRINTGELFF	TGTGCCAGCAGCTTACTGAGGATAAACACCGGGGAGCTGTTTTTT	NA	NA	TRBV7-8	TRBJ2-2
CASSQEWGRGSTEAFF	TGTGCCAGCAGCCAAGAATGGGGCAGGGGATCCACTGAAGCTTTCTTT	NA	NA	TRBV14	TRBJ1-1
CASSLRLARDNEQFF	TGTGCCAGCAGCCTTCGACTAGCGAGAGACAATGAGCAGTTCTTC	NA	TRBD2	TRBV7-6	TRBJ2-1
CASTRDNGNQPQHF	TGTGCCAGCACCCGAGACAACGGCAATCAGCCCCAGCATTTT	once	NA	TRBV2	TRBJ1-5
CASSPPGLTRGISGNTIYF	TGTGCCAGCAGTCCCCCGGGACTCACGAGGGGGATCTCTGGAAACACCATATATTTT	NA	NA	TRBV6-6	TRBJ1-3
CASSPDVGKVAYEQYF	TGTGCCAGCAGTCCCGATGTAGGGAAAGTCGCCTACGAGCAGTACTTC	NA	NA	TRBV27	TRBJ2-7